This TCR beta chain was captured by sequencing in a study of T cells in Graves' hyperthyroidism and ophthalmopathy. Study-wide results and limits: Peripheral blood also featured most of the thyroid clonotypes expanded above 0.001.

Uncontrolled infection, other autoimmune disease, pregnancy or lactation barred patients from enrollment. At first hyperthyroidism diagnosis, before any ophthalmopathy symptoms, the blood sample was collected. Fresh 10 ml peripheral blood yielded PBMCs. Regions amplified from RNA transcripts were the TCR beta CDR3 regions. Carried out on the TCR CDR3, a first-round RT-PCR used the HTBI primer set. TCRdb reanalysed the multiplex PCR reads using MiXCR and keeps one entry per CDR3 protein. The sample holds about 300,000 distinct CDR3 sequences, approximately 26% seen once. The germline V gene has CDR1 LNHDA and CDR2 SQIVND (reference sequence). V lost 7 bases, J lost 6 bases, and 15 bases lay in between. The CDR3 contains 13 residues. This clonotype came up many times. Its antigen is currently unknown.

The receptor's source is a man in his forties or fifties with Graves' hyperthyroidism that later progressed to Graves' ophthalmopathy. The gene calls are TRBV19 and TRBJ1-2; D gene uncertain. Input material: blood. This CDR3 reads CASNGRGSHGYTF. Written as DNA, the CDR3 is TGTGCCAGTAATGGTCGGGGAAGCCATGGCTACACCTTC. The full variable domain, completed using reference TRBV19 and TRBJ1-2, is DGGITQSPKYLFRKEGQNVTLSCEQNLNHDAMYWYRQDPGQGLRLIYYSQIVNDFQKGDIAEGYSVSREKKESFPLTVTSAQKNPTAFYLCASNGRGSHGYTFGSGTRLTVV.